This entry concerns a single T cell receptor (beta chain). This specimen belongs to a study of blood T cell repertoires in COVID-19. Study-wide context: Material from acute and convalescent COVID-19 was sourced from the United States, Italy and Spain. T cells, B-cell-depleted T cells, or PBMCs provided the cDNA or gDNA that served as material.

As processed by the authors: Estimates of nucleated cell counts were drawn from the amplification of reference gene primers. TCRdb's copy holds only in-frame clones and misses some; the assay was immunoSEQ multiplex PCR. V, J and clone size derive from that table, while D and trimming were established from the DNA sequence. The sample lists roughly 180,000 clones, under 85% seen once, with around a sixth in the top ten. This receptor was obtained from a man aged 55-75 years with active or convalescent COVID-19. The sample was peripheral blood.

The chain's CDR3 is CASGPIYNEQFF. The CDR3 DNA follows: TGTGCCAGCGGCCCTATCTACAATGAGCAGTTCTTC. The chain uses TRBV3-1 (or the pseudogene TRBV3-2) and TRBJ2-1; D ambiguous. CDR3 length: 12 residues. The ends were cut back, 8 bases at V and 3 bases at J, with 8 bases in the middle. Germline CDR1 reads LGHDT; CDR2 reads YNNKEL (reference sequence).